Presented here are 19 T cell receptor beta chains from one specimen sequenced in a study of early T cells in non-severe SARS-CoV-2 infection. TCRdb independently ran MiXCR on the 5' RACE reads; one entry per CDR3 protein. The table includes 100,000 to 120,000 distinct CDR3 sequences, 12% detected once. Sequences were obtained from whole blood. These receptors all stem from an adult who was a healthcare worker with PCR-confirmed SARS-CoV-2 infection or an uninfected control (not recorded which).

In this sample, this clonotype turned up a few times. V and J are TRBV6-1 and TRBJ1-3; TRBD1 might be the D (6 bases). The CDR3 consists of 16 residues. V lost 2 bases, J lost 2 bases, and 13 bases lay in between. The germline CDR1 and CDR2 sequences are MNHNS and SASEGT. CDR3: CASSELGQGTGNTIYF. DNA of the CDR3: TGTGCCAGCAGTGAACTAGGGCAGGGGACTGGAAACACCATATATTTT.

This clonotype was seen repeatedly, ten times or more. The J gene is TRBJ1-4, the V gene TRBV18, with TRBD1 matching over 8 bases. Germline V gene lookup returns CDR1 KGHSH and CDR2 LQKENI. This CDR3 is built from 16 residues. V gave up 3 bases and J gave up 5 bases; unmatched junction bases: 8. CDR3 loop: CASSPTTGTGNEKLFF. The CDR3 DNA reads TGTGCCAGCTCACCTACTACCGGGACAGGAAATGAAAAACTGTTTTTT. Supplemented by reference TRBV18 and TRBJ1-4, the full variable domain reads NAGVMQNPRHLVRRRGQEARLRCSPMKGHSHVYWYRQLPEEGLKFMVYLQKENIIDESGMPKERFSAEFPKEGPSILRIQQVVRGDSAAYFCASSPTTGTGNEKLFFGSGTQLSVL.

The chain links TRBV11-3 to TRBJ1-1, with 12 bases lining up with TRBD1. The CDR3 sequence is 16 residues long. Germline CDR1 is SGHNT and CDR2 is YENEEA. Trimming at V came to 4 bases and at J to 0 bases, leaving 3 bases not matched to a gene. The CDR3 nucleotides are TGTGCCAGCAGCTCGGGGACAGGGGGCGTGAACACTGAAGCTTTCTTT. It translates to CASSSGTGGVNTEAFF.

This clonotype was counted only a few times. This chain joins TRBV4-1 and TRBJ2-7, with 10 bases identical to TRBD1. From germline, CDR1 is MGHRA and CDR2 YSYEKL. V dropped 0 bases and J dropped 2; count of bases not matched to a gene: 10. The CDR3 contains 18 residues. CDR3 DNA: TGCGCCAGCAGCCAAGATCGTATTGACAGGGGGCCCACCTACGAGCAGTACTTC. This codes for CASSQDRIDRGPTYEQYF.

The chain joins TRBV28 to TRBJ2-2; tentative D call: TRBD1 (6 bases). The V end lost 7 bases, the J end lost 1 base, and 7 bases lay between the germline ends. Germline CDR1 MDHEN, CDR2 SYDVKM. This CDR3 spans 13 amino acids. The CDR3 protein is CASTTGNTGELFF. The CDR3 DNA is TGTGCCAGCACGACAGGGAACACCGGGGAGCTGTTTTTT.

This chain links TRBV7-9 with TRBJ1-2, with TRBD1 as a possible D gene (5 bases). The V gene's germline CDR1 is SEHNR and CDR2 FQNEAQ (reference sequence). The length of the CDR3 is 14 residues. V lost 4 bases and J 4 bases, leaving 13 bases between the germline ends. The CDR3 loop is CASSSLYGGYGYTF. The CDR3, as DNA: TGTGCCAGCAGCTCCCTATACGGGGGCTATGGCTACACCTTC.

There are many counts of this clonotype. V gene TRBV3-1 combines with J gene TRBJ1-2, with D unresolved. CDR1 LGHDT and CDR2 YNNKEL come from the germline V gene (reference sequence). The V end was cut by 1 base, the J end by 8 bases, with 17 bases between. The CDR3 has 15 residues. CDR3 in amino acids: CASSQAVLSSGGYTF. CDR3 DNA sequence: TGTGCCAGCAGCCAAGCGGTCCTCTCCTCGGGGGGCTACACCTTC. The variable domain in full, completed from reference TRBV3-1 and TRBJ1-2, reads DTAVSQTPKYLVTQMGNDKSIKCEQNLGHDTMYWYKQDSKKFLKIMFSYNNKELIINETVPNRFSPKSPDKAHLNLHINSLELGDSAVYFCASSQAVLSSGGYTFGSGTRLTVV.

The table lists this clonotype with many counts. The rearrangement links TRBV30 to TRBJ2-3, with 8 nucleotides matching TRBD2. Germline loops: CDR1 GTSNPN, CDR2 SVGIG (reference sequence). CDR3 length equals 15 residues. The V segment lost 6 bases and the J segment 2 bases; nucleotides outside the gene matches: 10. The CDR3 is CACRRAGGSTDTQYF. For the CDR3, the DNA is TGTGCCTGCCGAAGGGCGGGGGGTTCCACAGATACGCAGTATTTT.

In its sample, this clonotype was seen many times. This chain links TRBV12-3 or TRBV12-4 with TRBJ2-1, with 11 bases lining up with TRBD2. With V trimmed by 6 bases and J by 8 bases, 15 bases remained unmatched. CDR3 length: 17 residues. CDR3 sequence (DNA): TGTGCCAGCAGCCCCCGGGTAGCGGGGGGGCCTATGTATGAGCAGTTCTTC. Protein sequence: CASSPRVAGGPMYEQFF.

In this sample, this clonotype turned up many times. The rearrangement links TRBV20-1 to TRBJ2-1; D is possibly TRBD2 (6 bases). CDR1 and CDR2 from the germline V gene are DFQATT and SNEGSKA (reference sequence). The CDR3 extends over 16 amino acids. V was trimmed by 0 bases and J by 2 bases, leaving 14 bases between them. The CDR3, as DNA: TGCAGTGCTAGAGATCGGGACGGGGGAACCTACAATGAGCAGTTCTTC. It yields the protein CSARDRDGGTYNEQFF.

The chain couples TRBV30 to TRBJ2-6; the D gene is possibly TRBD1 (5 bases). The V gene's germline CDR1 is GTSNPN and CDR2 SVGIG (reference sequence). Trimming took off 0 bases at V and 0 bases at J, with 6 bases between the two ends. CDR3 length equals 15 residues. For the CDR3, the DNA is TGTGCCTGGAGTGTAAGGGGCTCTGGGGCCAACGTCCTGACTTTC. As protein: CAWSVRGSGANVLTF.

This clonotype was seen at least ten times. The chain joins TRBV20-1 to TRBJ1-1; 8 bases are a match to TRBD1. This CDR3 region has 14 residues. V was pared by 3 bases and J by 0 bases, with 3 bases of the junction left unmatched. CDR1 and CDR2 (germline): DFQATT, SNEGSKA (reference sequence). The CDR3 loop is CSARKTGVNTEAFF. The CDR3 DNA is TGCAGTGCTAGGAAGACAGGGGTGAACACTGAAGCTTTCTTT.

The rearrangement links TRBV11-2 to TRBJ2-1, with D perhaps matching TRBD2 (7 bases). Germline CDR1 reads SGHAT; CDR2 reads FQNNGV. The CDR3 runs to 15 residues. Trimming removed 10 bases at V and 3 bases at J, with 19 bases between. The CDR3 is CATRGGASGYNEQFF. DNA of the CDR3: TGTGCCACAAGGGGGGGGGCTAGCGGCTACAATGAGCAGTTCTTC.

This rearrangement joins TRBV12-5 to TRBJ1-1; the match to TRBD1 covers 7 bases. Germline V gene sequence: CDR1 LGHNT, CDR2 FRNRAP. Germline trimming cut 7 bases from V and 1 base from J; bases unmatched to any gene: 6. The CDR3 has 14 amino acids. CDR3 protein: CASALTGKNTEAFF. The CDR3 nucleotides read TGTGCTAGTGCCCTGACAGGGAAGAACACTGAAGCTTTCTTT.

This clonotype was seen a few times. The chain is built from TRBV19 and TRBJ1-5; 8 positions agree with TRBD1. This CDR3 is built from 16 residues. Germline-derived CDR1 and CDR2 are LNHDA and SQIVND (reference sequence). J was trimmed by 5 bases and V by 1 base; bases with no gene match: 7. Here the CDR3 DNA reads TGTGCCAGTAGTATAGTAGGGACAGGAAATTATCAGCCCCAGCATTTT. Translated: CASSIVGTGNYQPQHF.

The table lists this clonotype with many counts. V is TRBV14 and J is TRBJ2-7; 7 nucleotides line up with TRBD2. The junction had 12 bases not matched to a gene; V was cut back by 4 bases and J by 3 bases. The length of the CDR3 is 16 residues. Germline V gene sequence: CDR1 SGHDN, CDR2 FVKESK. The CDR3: CASSPPGLEGSYEQYF. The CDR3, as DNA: TGTGCCAGCAGCCCCCCCGGACTAGAGGGAAGCTACGAGCAGTACTTC. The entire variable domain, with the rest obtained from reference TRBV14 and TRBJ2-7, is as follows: EAGVTQFPSHSVIEKGQTVTLRCDPISGHDNLYWYRRVMGKEIKFLLHFVKESKQDESGMPNNRFLAERTGGTYSTLKVQPAELEDSGVYFCASSPPGLEGSYEQYFGPGTRLTVT.

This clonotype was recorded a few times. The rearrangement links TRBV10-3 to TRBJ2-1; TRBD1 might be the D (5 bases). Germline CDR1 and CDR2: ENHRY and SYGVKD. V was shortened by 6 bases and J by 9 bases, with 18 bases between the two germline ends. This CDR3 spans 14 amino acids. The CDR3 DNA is TGTGCCATCAGCTACTCTGGGGCCAGGAGTGAGCAGTTCTTC. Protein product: CAISYSGARSEQFF.

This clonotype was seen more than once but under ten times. The CDR3: CASSLGVAYEQYF. The CDR3 DNA follows: TGTGCCAGCAGCTTAGGGGTTGCCTACGAGCAGTACTTC. J is TRBJ2-7 and V is TRBV7-3, with D unclear. The germline gives CDR1 SGHTA, CDR2 FQGTGA. The ends were cut back, 2 bases at V and 2 bases at J, with 7 bases in the middle. The CDR3 loop spans 13 amino acids.

CDR3 coding DNA: TGTGCCAGCAGTTACAACCCGACAGGGGACGAGCAGTACTTC. It encodes CASSYNPTGDEQYF. This chain joins TRBV6-5 and TRBJ2-7, with TRBD1 matching over 8 bases. CDR3 size: 14 residues. After removal of 2 bases from V and 5 bases from J, the junction contained 5 bases not matched to a gene. Germline V CDR1 and CDR2: MNHEY, SVGAGI.